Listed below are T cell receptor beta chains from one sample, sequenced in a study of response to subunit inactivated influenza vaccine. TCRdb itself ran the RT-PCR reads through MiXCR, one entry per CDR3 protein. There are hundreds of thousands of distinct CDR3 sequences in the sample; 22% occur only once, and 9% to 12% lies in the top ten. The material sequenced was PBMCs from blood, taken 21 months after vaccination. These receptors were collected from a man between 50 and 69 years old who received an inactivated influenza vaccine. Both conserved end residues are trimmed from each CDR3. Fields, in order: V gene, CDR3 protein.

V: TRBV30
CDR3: AWSVVSSPLH

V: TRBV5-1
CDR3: ASSLVGVAYEQY

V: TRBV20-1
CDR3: SARRRKDYGYT

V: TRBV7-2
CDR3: ASRPIARVNEQF

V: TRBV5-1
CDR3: ASSLAGGLGEKLF

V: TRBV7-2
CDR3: ASSLVNRQGNGYT

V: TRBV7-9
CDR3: ASSLVVEETQY

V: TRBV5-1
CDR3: ASSFPLSHVPPLIEGNQPQH

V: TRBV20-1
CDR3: SARTGQGEVSPLH

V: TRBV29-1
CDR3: SVGDRGAEAF

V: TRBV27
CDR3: ASSLSALAAF

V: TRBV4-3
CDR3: ASSQEPRSNQPQH

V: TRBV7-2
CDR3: ASSTISGTSGYEQY

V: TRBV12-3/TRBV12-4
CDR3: ASSPGTYYEQY

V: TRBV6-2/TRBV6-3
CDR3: ASRDRGDYGYT

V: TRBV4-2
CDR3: ASSQDWRAKNIQY